The present TCR beta chain was sequenced within a study of cytomegalovirus exposure and HLA in healthy donors. Vbeta (60) and Jbeta (13) primers were used in the PCR. The data were produced by immunoSEQ multiplex PCR, yet TCRdb's version contains in-frame clones alone and is incomplete. Its table lists tens of thousands of clones. For this clone: As yet, its antigen is unknown.

Overall study results and limits: In vitro assays verified that a few CMV-associated chains recognized CMV antigens specifically.

CDR3 length equals 14 residues. The V end lost 4 bases, the J end lost 4 bases, and 13 bases lay between the germline ends. The V gene's germline CDR1 is MGHRA and CDR2 YSYEKL. Specimen: PBMCs. The chain is built from TRBV4-1 and TRBJ1-1, with a tentative D call TRBD1 (6 bases). The receptor comes from a human donor in good health. The CDR3 protein is CASSPLRGSTEAFF. CDR3 coding DNA: TGCGCCAGCAGCCCCCTCAGGGGAAGCACTGAAGCTTTCTTT.